These 7 T cell receptor beta chains originate from one sample sequenced in a study of shared clonotypes between healthy human individuals. TCRdb's table, derived via immunoSEQ multiplex PCR, lists solely in-frame clones and lacks some. The table has under 600,000 clones, roughly four fifths seen once. Sequencing was performed on PBMCs. The receptor source for this set is a woman in her 40s in good health. Some clones in this sample may be carry-over from other donors' samples.

The chain recombines TRBV10-3 with TRBJ1-1; D not resolved. Germline values: CDR1 ENHRY, CDR2 SYGVKD. The CDR3 runs to 15 residues. V lost 0 bases to trimming and J lost 0 bases, with 8 bases between them. CDR3 DNA sequence: TGTGCCATCAGTGAGTCGAACGCCGTGAACACTGAAGCTTTCTTT. Translation gives CAISESNAVNTEAFF.

This chain connects TRBV7-9 to TRBJ2-7; 9 nucleotides line up with TRBD2. CDR3 length: 17 residues. J gave up 3 bases and V 3 bases, and 12 bases lay outside the gene matches. Germline V CDR1 and CDR2: SEHNR, FQNEAQ (reference sequence). This chain's CDR3 is CASSFPALLAGHYEQYF. The DNA of the CDR3 is TGTGCCAGCAGCTTCCCCGCTTTGCTAGCGGGGCACTACGAGCAGTACTTC.

The sample holds one count of this clone. The rearrangement joins TRBV9 to TRBJ2-3; TRBD2 aligns across 9 bases. The CDR3 extends over 15 amino acids. Germline CDR1 reads SGDLS; CDR2 reads YYNGEE. With 4 bases clipped from V and 2 bases from J, the junction kept 5 bases outside the gene matches. The DNA for the CDR3 is TGTGCCAGCAGCCAAGTAGCGGGAGCCACAGATACGCAGTATTTT. Its translation: CASSQVAGATDTQYF.

Concerning this clone itself: A junction end diverges from the germline sequence, so it may reflect a read error. The chain carries TRBV19 and TRBJ2-7; D is possibly TRBD1 or TRBD2 (5 bases each). This CDR3 has 12 residues. Per the germline V gene, CDR1 is LNHDA and CDR2 is SQIVND (reference sequence). In DNA form, the CDR3 reads TGCGATCCCGGGACGCCAGCCTACGAGCAGTACTTC. Translation gives CDPGTPAYEQYF.

This chain joins TRBV4-1 and TRBJ2-1, with TRBD1 matching 8 bases. Germline V gene sequence: CDR1 MGHRA, CDR2 YSYEKL. The length of the CDR3 is 15 residues. V lost 7 bases and J lost 5; bases outside the gene matches: 10. DNA for the CDR3: TGCGCCAGCACCCTATTGGACAGGGCCCACAATGAGCAGTTCTTC. It encodes CASTLLDRAHNEQFF.

This chain joins TRBV9 and TRBJ1-3; D unresolved. Germline values: CDR1 SGDLS, CDR2 YYNGEE. V was pared by 4 bases and J by 1 base, with 12 bases between. The CDR3 has 15 residues. This CDR3 reads CASSTLGGSGNTIYF. The CDR3 nucleotides read TGTGCCAGCAGCACCCTGGGAGGGTCTGGAAACACCATATATTTT.

This chain uses TRBV4-3 with TRBJ2-4; the match to TRBD1 covers 7 bases. This CDR3 comprises 16 residues. The junction had 7 bases not matched to a gene; V was cut back by 4 bases and J by 1 base. Germline V lookup: CDR1 LGHNA, CDR2 YSLEER. The CDR3 sequence: CASSLRDSPAKNIQYF. Written as DNA, the CDR3 is TGCGCCAGCAGCCTCCGGGACAGTCCGGCCAAAAACATTCAGTACTTC.